A single sample gave rise to the 9 T cell receptor beta chains below, sequenced in a study of CD8 T cells in Susac syndrome. Random hexamers served to reverse transcribe roughly 0.5 to 1 ug RNA. TCRdb ran MiXCR on the immunoSEQ multiplex PCR reads and lists one entry per CDR3 protein. The sample includes 120,000 or so distinct CDR3 sequences, around 94% of them seen just once. The material sequenced was CD8+ T cells from PBMCs. All receptors come from a human donor with Susac syndrome.

The chain uses TRBV6-6 and TRBJ1-4, with D unclear. Germline CDR1 reads MNHNY; CDR2 reads SVGAGI (reference sequence). The CDR3 is 14 residues long. The V end lost 4 bases, the J end lost 0 bases, and 6 bases lay between the germline ends. The CDR3 loop is CASSSFATNEKLFF. CDR3 nucleotide sequence: TGTGCCAGCAGTTCCTTTGCAACTAATGAAAAACTGTTTTTT.

The CDR3 nucleotides read TGTGCCAGCAGTGAAATGTATGGTTCCACCGGGGAGCTGTTTTTT. Translated: CASSEMYGSTGELFF. The genes are TRBV6-1 and TRBJ2-2; D is undetermined. V shed 2 bases and J shed 4 bases, with 11 bases lying between them. This CDR3 is 15 amino acids long. Per germline, CDR1 MNHNS and CDR2 SASEGT.

The V and J genes are TRBV15 and TRBJ1-1; D not certain. Germline V gene sequence: CDR1 LNHNV, CDR2 YYDKDF (reference sequence). The CDR3 contains 15 residues. Trimming removed 0 bases from V and 2 bases from J, with 10 bases in between. The CDR3 sequence: CATSRDLAVNTEAFF. The CDR3 DNA reads TGTGCCACCAGCAGAGATCTGGCAGTTAACACTGAAGCTTTCTTT.

The chain has TRBV12-3 or TRBV12-4 and TRBJ2-3; 7 positions agree with TRBD2. This CDR3 spans 15 amino acids. J gave up 0 bases and V 1 base, and 1 base lay outside the gene matches. CDR3 sequence (DNA): TGTGCCAGCAGTTTAGTTAGCGGGAGCACAGATACGCAGTATTTT. Translation gives CASSLVSGSTDTQYF.

The rearrangement joins TRBV13 to TRBJ2-7, with 7 positions matching TRBD2. The germline V gene encodes CDR1 PRHDT and CDR2 FYEKMQ (reference sequence). The V segment lost 3 bases and the J segment 4 bases; nucleotides outside the gene matches: 9. The CDR3 is made up of 15 amino acids. CDR3 nucleotide sequence: TGTGCCAGCAGCTTCGGGGAGGGCCTTAAGTACGAGCAGTACTTC. Translated: CASSFGEGLKYEQYF.

The chain recombines TRBV30 with TRBJ1-1; no clear D gene. The CDR3 spans 13 residues. Trimming removed 0 bases from V and 6 bases from J, with 11 bases in between. Germline V lookup: CDR1 GTSNPN, CDR2 SVGIG (reference sequence). The CDR3 is CAWSVRGVAEAFF. In DNA, the CDR3 is TGTGCCTGGAGTGTACGGGGAGTCGCTGAAGCTTTCTTT.

This chain links TRBV30 with TRBJ1-2; no clear D. This CDR3 is built from 12 residues. Trimming removed 3 bases from V and 6 bases from J, with 11 bases in between. From germline, CDR1 is GTSNPN and CDR2 SVGIG (reference sequence). The CDR3 DNA follows: TGTGCCTGGAGGTACGGGAAGGATGGCTACACCTTC. Translating it yields CAWRYGKDGYTF.

This clonotype showed up just once. V and J are TRBV4-1 and TRBJ1-5; TRBD1 matches at 8 bases. Trimming took 4 bases from V and 4 from J; bases not matched to a gene: 9. Germline values: CDR1 MGHRA, CDR2 YSYEKL. The CDR3 length is 16 residues. The CDR3 DNA reads TGCGCCAGCAGCCTGATGGGACAGGCTGTAAATCAGCCCCAGCATTTT. Protein sequence: CASSLMGQAVNQPQHF.

J is TRBJ2-1 and V is TRBV7-6; TRBD1 aligns across 7 bases. V shed 0 bases, J shed 7 bases, and the junction held 12 bases outside the gene matches. The germline V gene has CDR1 SGHVS and CDR2 FNYEAQ. CDR3 length: 17 residues. DNA of the CDR3: TGTGCCAGCAGCTTAGCTCCGACAGGGTTGGTAGCGAATGAGCAGTTCTTC. Protein product: CASSLAPTGLVANEQFF.